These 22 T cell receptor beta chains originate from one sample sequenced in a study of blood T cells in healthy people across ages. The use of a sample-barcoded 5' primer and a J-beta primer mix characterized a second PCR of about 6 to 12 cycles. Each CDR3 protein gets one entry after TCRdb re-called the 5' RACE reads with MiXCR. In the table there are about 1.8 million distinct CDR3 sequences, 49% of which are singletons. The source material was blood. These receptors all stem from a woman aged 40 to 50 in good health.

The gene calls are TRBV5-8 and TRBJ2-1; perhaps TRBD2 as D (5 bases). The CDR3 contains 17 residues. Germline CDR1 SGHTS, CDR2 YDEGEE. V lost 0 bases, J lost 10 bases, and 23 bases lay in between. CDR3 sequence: CASSLEGSSTSTGEQFF. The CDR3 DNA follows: TGTGCCAGCAGCTTGGAAGGGTCTTCGACTTCGACGGGGGAGCAGTTCTTC.

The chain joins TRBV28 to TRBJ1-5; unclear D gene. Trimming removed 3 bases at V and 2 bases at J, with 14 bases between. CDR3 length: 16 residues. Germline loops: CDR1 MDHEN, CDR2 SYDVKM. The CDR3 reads CASSFHLVDGNQPQHF. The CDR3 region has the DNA TGTGCCAGCAGTTTCCATCTGGTCGATGGCAATCAGCCCCAGCATTTT.

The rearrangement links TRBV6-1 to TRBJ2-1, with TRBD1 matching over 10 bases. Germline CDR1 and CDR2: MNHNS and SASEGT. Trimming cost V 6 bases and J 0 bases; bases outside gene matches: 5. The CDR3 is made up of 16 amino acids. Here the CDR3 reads CASRKRTGGSYNEQFF. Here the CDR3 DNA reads TGTGCCAGCAGGAAGAGGACAGGGGGCTCCTACAATGAGCAGTTCTTC.

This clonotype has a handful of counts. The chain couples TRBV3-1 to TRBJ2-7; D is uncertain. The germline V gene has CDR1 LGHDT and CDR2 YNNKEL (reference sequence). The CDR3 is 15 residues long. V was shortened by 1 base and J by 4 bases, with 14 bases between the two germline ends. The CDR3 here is CASSQGSTTYYEQYF. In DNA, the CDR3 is TGTGCCAGCAGCCAAGGGTCCACGACTTATTACGAGCAGTACTTC.

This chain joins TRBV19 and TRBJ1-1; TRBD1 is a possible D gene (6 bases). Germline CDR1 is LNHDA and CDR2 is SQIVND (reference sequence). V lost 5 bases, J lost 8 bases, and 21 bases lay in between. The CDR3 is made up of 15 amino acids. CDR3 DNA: TGTGCCAGTAGTCGCCTGGGGGGGCCGTTATCGGAAGCTTTCTTT. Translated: CASSRLGGPLSEAFF.

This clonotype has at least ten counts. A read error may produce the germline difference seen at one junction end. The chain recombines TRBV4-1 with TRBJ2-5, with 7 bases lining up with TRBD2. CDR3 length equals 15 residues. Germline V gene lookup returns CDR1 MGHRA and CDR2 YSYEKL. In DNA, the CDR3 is TGCGCCAGCAGACAAGCGGCGGGGGTACAAGAGACCCAGTACTTC. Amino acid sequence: CASRQAAGVQETQYF.

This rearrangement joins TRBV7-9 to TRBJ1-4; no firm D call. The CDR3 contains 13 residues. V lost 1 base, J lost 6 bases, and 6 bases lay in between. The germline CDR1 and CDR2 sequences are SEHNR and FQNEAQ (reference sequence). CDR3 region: CASSLVLDEKLFF. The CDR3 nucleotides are TGTGCCAGCAGCTTAGTTTTGGATGAAAAACTGTTTTTT.

The chain's CDR3 is CASSWTLGEQYF. Here the CDR3 DNA reads TGTGCCAGCAGTTGGACACTCGGCGAGCAGTACTTC. The chain combines TRBV7-9 with TRBJ2-5, with TRBD1 as a possible D gene (5 bases). The J call may not be correct, given that the DNA end is closer to TRBJ2-7. Germline loops: CDR1 SEHNR, CDR2 FQNEAQ (reference sequence). The length of the CDR3 is 12 residues.

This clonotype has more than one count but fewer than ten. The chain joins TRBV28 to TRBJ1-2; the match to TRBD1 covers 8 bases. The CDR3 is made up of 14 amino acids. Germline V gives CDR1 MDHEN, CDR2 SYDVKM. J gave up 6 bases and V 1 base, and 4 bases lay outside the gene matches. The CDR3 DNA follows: TGTGCCAGCAGTTTATCGACAGGGGCGCATGGCTACACCTTC. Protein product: CASSLSTGAHGYTF.

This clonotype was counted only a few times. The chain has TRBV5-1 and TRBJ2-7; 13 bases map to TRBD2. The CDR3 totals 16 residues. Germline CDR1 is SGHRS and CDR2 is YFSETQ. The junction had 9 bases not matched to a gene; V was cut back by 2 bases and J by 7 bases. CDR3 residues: CASSLRPGTSGEEQYF. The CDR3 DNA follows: TGCGCCAGCAGCTTACGCCCCGGGACTAGCGGGGAGGAGCAGTACTTC.

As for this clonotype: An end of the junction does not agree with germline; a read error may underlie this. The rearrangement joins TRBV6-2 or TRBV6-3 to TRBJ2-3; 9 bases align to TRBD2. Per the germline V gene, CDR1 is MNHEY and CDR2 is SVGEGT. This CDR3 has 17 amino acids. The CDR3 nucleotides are TGTGCCAGCAGTTTCTCGACTAGCGGTGTTTACACAGATACGCAGAATTTT. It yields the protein CASSFSTSGVYTDTQNF.

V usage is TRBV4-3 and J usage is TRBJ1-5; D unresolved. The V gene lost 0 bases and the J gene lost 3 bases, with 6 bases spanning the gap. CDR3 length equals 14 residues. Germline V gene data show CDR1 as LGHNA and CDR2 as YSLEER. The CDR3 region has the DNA TGCGCCAGCAGCCAAGATCACCTCAATCAGCCCCAGCATTTT. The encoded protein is CASSQDHLNQPQHF.

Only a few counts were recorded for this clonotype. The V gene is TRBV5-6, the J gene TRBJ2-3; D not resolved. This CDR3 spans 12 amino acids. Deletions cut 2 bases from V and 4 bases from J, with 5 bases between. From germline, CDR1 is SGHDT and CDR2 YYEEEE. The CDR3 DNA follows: TGTGCCAGCAGCTTCCAGGCAGATACGCAGTATTTT. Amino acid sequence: CASSFQADTQYF. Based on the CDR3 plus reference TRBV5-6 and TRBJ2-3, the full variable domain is DAGVTQSPTHLIKTRGQQVTLRCSPKSGHDTVSWYQQALGQGPQFIFQYYEEEERQRGNFPDRFSGHQFPNYSSELNVNALLLGDSALYLCASSFQADTQYFGPGTRLTVL.

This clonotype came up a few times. The chain's CDR3 is CASSKMTGYIQYF. CDR3 coding DNA: TGTGCCAGCAGCAAAATGACAGGGTACATTCAGTACTTC. This rearrangement joins TRBV9 to TRBJ2-4; 7 bases agree with TRBD1. The V gene end was trimmed by 4 bases and the J gene end by 8 bases; junction bases not matched to a gene: 6. The CDR3 covers 13 residues. Per the germline V gene, CDR1 is SGDLS and CDR2 is YYNGEE.

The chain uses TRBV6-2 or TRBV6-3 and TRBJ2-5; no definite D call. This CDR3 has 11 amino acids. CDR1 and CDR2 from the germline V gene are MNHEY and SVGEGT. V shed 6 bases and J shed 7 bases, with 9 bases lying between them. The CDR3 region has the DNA TGTGCCAGCAGCCTGCAGGTGACCCAGTACTTC. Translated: CASSLQVTQYF.

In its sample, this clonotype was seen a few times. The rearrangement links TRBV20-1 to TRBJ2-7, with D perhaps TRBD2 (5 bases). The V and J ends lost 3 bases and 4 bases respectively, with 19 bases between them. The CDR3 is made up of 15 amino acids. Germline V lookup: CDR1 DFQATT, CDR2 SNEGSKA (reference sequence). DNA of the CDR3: TGCAGTGCTAGGGAGGACTCCTCAGTAATTTACGAGCAGTACTTC. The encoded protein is CSAREDSSVIYEQYF.

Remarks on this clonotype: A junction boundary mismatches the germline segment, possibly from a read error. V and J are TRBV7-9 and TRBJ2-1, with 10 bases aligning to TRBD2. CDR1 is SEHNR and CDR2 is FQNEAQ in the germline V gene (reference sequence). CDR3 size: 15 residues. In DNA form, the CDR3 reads TGTGCCAGCAGTTTAGTGACTAGCGGGTACAATGAGCAGTTCTTC. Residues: CASSLVTSGYNEQFF.

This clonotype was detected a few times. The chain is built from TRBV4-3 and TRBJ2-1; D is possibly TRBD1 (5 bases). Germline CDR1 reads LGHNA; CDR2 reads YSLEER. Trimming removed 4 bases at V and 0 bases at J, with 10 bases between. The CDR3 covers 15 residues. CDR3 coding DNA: TGCGCCAGCAGCCCGTCGACAGCCTCCTACAATGAGCAGTTCTTC. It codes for CASSPSTASYNEQFF.

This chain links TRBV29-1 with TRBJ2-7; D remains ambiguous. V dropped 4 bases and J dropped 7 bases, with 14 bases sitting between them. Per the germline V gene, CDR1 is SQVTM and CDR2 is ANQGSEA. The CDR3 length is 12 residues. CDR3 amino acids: CSVASVGGEQYF. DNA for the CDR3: TGCAGCGTTGCCTCGGTAGGTGGAGAGCAGTACTTC.

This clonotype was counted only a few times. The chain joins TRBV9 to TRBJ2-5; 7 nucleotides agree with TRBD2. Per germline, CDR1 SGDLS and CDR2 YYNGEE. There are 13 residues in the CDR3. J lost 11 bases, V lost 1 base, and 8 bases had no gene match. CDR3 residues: CASSVRGVNEQYF. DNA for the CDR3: TGTGCCAGCAGCGTACGGGGGGTCAATGAGCAGTACTTC.

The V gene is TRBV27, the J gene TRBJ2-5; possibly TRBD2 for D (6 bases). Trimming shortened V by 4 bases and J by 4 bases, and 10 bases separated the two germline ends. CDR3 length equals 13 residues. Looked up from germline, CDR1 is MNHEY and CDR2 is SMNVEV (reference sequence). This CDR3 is CASSWQEGETQYF. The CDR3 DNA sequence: TGTGCCAGCAGTTGGCAGGAGGGAGAGACCCAGTACTTC.

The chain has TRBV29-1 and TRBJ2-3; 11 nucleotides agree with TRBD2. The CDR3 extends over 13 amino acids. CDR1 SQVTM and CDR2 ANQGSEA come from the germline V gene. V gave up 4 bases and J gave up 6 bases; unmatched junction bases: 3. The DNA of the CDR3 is TGCAGCGTTGCGACTAGCGGGGTCGATACGCAGTATTTT. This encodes CSVATSGVDTQYF.